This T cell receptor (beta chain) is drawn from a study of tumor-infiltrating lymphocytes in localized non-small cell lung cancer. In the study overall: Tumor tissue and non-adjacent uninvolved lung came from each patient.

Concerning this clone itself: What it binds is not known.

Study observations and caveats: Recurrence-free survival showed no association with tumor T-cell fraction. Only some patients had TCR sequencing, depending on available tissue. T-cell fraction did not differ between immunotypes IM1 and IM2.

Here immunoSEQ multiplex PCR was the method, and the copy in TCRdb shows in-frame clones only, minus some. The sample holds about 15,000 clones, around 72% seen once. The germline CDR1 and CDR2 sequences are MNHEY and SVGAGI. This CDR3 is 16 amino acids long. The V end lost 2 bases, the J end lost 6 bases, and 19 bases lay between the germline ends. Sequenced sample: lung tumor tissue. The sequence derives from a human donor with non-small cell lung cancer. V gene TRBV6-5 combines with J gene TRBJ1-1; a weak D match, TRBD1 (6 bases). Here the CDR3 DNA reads TGTGCCAGCAGTTACGCCCGACAGGACAGAATCGCTGAAGCTTTCTTT. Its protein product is CASSYARQDRIAEAFF.